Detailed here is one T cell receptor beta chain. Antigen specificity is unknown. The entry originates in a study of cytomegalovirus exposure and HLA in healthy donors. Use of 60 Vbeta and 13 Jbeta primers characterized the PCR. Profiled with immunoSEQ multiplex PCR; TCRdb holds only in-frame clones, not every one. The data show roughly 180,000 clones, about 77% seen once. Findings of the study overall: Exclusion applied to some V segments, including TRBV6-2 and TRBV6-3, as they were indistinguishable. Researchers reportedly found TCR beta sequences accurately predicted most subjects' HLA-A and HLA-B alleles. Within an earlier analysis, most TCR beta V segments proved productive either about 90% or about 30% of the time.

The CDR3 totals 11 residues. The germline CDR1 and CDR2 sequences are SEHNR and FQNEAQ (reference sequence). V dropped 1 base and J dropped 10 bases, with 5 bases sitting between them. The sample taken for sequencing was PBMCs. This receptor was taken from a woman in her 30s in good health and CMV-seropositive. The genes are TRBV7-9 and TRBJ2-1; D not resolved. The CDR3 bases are TGTGCCAGCAGCTTAGGAACAGAGCAGTTCTTC. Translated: CASSLGTEQFF.